Below, 2 T cell receptor beta chains from the same sample are listed, as sequenced in a study of siplizumab effects on memory and regulatory T cells. Clones were sequenced by immunoSEQ multiplex PCR, and TCRdb holds only the in-frame ones, with some missing. The sample carries 100,000 or so clones, 85% to 95% recorded once. The sequenced sample consisted of Tregs sorted from blood. The receptors come from a human donor in good health.

The gene calls are TRBV7-2 and TRBJ2-7, with D possibly being TRBD2 (5 bases). Trimming cost V 2 bases and J 1 base, with 9 bases left between them. CDR3 size: 14 residues. Germline CDR1 SGHTA, CDR2 FQGNSA. The CDR3 DNA reads as TGTGCCAGCAGCTTATCCACGGGGTCCTACGAGCAGTACTTC. The encoded protein is CASSLSTGSYEQYF.

The chain carries TRBV7-8 and TRBJ2-1, with 10 bases lining up with TRBD2. The CDR3 is 17 residues long. Germline-derived CDR1 and CDR2 are SGHVS and FQNEAQ. V lost 5 bases, J lost 0 bases, and 7 bases stayed unmatched. The CDR3 spells CASSGRLAGYSYNEQFF. DNA for the CDR3: TGTGCCAGCAGCGGGCGACTAGCGGGTTACTCCTACAATGAGCAGTTCTTC.